The 22 T cell receptor beta chains below were found in one sample sequenced in a study of blood T cell repertoires in COVID-19. Clones were sequenced by immunoSEQ multiplex PCR, and TCRdb holds only the in-frame ones, with some missing. The table includes roughly 330,000 clones, roughly 86% detected once. What was sequenced was peripheral blood. All receptors derive from a man younger than 40 with COVID-19, enrolled during active disease.

CDR3 nucleotide sequence: TGCGCCAGCAGCTGGACAGGGGGCGCAACTTATGGCTACACCTTC. It yields the protein CASSWTGGATYGYTF. The rearrangement links TRBV5-1 to TRBJ1-2; 11 bases are a match to TRBD1. This CDR3 region has 15 residues. The germline V gene encodes CDR1 SGHRS and CDR2 YFSETQ. V dropped 3 bases and J dropped 5; count of bases not matched to a gene: 6.

This chain uses TRBV5-4 with TRBJ2-7, with D possibly being TRBD1 (5 bases). The CDR3 is made up of 13 amino acids. V was clipped by 0 bases and J by 6 bases, with 10 bases between them. CDR1 and CDR2 from the germline V gene are SGHNT and YYREEE (reference sequence). Written as DNA, the CDR3 is TGTGCCAGCAGCTTGGTCAGGGTGGGCGAGCAGTACTTC. This encodes CASSLVRVGEQYF. The variable domain in full, with the rest retrieved from reference TRBV5-4 and TRBJ2-7, is ETGVTQSPTHLIKTRGQQVTLRCSSQSGHNTVSWYQQALGQGPQFIFQYYREEENGRGNFPPRFSGLQFPNYSSELNVNALELDDSALYLCASSLVRVGEQYFGPGTRLTVT.

The chain uses TRBV27 and TRBJ2-7; the D gene is possibly TRBD2 (6 bases). This CDR3 region has 15 residues. V lost 3 bases, J lost 3 bases, and 15 bases lay in between. The germline V gene has CDR1 MNHEY and CDR2 SMNVEV (reference sequence). In nucleotides, the CDR3 is TGTGCCAGCAGTTTTGCGGGGAAAGGGGTCTACGAGCAGTACTTC. Translated, it gives CASSFAGKGVYEQYF.

The V and J genes are TRBV30 and TRBJ1-1; D not certain. The ends were cut back, 2 bases at V and 6 bases at J, with 16 bases in the middle. The CDR3 has 14 amino acids. Germline V gives CDR1 GTSNPN, CDR2 SVGIG (reference sequence). Here the CDR3 DNA reads TGTGCCTGGAGTTGGGGAGGCCGGGCCTCTGAAGCTTTCTTT. The encoded protein is CAWSWGGRASEAFF. Together with reference TRBV30 and TRBJ1-1, the CDR3 gives the full variable domain: SQTIHQWPATLVQPVGSPLSLECTVEGTSNPNLYWYRQAAGRGLQLLFYSVGIGQISSEVPQNLSASRPQDRQFILSSKKLLLSDSGFYLCAWSWGGRASEAFFGQGTRLTVV.

V and J are TRBV5-1 and TRBJ2-7, with D perhaps TRBD1 (6 bases). The CDR3 has 15 amino acids. Trimming left V 3 bases short and J 2 bases short, with 15 bases between. The germline gives CDR1 SGHRS, CDR2 YFSETQ. CDR3 residues: CASSSSQGPAYEQYF. CDR3 coding DNA: TGCGCCAGCAGCTCTTCACAGGGACCAGCCTACGAGCAGTACTTC.

About this clone: Other DNA sequences of this sample code for an identical CDR3. The chain is built from TRBV5-1 and TRBJ1-1; tentative D call: TRBD1 (5 bases). Germline CDR1 is SGHRS and CDR2 is YFSETQ. V lost 2 bases, J lost 2 bases, and 7 bases lay in between. This CDR3 has 13 residues. CDR3: CASSFQGNTEAFF. DNA of the CDR3: TGCGCCAGCAGCTTCCAGGGAAACACTGAAGCTTTCTTT.

The V call is TRBV18, the J call TRBJ2-5, with 9 bases that match TRBD2. Trimming cost V 2 bases and J 5 bases; bases outside gene matches: 12. CDR1 and CDR2 from the germline V gene are KGHSH and LQKENI. The CDR3 loop spans 17 amino acids. The CDR3 reads CASSPTPASGIMETQYF. CDR3 DNA: TGTGCCAGCTCACCAACTCCAGCTAGCGGGATAATGGAGACCCAGTACTTC.

The chain employs TRBV24-1 and TRBJ1-5, with 10 bases lining up with TRBD1. CDR3 length equals 19 residues. V shed 4 bases and J 2 bases; nucleotides not matched to a gene: 13. From germline, CDR1 is KGHDR and CDR2 SFDVKD. DNA for the CDR3: TGTGCCACCAGTGAGGCTCCGGGACAGGGGAGAGGCCGCAATCAGCCCCAGCATTTT. It translates to CATSEAPGQGRGRNQPQHF.

V usage is TRBV19 and J usage is TRBJ1-2; 7 bases match TRBD1. Germline V gene lookup returns CDR1 LNHDA and CDR2 SQIVND (reference sequence). The CDR3 runs 15 residues. J gave up 2 bases and V 3 bases, and 6 bases lay outside the gene matches. The chain's CDR3 is CASSMRPGGNYGYTF. CDR3 DNA: TGTGCCAGTAGTATGCGTCCAGGGGGAAACTATGGCTACACCTTC. Variable domain in full (rest from reference TRBV19 and TRBJ1-2): DGGITQSPKYLFRKEGQNVTLSCEQNLNHDAMYWYRQDPGQGLRLIYYSQIVNDFQKGDIAEGYSVSREKKESFPLTVTSAQKNPTAFYLCASSMRPGGNYGYTFGSGTRLTVV.

V usage is TRBV27 and J usage is TRBJ1-5; TRBD1 matches at 10 bases. Germline CDR1 and CDR2: MNHEY and SMNVEV (reference sequence). J lost 7 bases, V lost 2 bases, and 11 bases had no gene match. There are 17 residues in the CDR3. In DNA form, the CDR3 reads TGTGCCAGCAGTTTAGTATCGGGACAGGGGATAGGCCAGCCCCAGCATTTT. Translating it yields CASSLVSGQGIGQPQHF.

The rearrangement uses TRBV6-6 and TRBJ2-7; tentatively, D is TRBD2 (5 bases). V was cut by 6 bases and J by 2 bases, with 11 bases left in between. Germline V gene sequence: CDR1 MNHNY, CDR2 SVGAGI (reference sequence). The length of the CDR3 is 13 residues. The CDR3 DNA reads as TGTGCCAGCAGCCCCGGGAATACCTACGAGCAGTACTTC. Residues: CASSPGNTYEQYF.

The genes are TRBV5-4 and TRBJ1-1; D is perhaps TRBD1 (6 bases). Germline lookup yields CDR1 SGHNT and CDR2 YYREEE (reference sequence). The CDR3 is 16 residues long. Trimming removed 3 bases from V and 3 bases from J, with 18 bases in between. DNA for the CDR3: TGTGCCAGCAGCTCTGGCCTACAGGGTAGGTACACTGAAGCTTTCTTT. This translates into CASSSGLQGRYTEAFF.

The gene calls are TRBV10-3 and TRBJ2-7; D may be TRBD1 (6 bases). Germline assignment: CDR1 ENHRY and CDR2 SYGVKD. This CDR3 region has 12 residues. The V gene lost 10 bases and the J gene lost 4 bases, with 14 bases spanning the gap. CDR3 region: CATTGQTYEQYF. CDR3 sequence (DNA): TGTGCCACCACCGGACAGACGTACGAGCAGTACTTC.

This clone was detected only once. This rearrangement joins TRBV6-6 to TRBJ2-7, with D tentatively TRBD1 (5 bases). This CDR3 is 14 amino acids long. The V gene's germline CDR1 is MNHNY and CDR2 SVGAGI (reference sequence). V lost 8 bases and J 5 bases, leaving 19 bases between the germline ends. The CDR3 is CASLQRRGTHEQYF. DNA for the CDR3: TGTGCCAGCCTCCAACGAAGGGGTACCCACGAGCAGTACTTC.

V and J are TRBV7-2 and TRBJ2-7; maybe TRBD1 (6 bases). Germline loops: CDR1 SGHTA, CDR2 FQGNSA. Between the trimmed V and J ends, which lost 5 bases and 3 bases, there was a span of 11 bases. This CDR3 comprises 13 residues. For the CDR3, the DNA is TGTGCCAGCAGCCGGGACATCCTCTACGAGCAGTACTTC. It is translated as CASSRDILYEQYF.

This clone was recorded only once. The chain uses TRBV28 and TRBJ2-5; D is possibly TRBD1 (6 bases). Germline V lookup: CDR1 MDHEN, CDR2 SYDVKM. V lost 4 bases, J lost 3 bases, and 12 bases lay in between. CDR3 length equals 14 residues. The CDR3 DNA reads TGTGCCAGCAGTTCCATCCGGACAGAAGAGACCCAGTACTTC. This translates into CASSSIRTEETQYF.

The V gene is TRBV3-1 (or the pseudogene TRBV3-2), the J gene TRBJ2-1; 9 nucleotides agree with TRBD1. This CDR3 has 16 amino acids. The germline gives CDR1 LGHDT, CDR2 YNNKEL (reference sequence). V gave up 5 bases and J gave up 1 base; unmatched junction bases: 6. CDR3 sequence: CASSYLTGGSYNEQFF. CDR3 in DNA: TGTGCCAGCAGCTACCTGACAGGGGGGTCCTACAATGAGCAGTTCTTC.

J is TRBJ2-7 and V is TRBV5-1; D is possibly TRBD1 (5 bases). Trimming removed 4 bases from V and 2 bases from J, with 16 bases in between. Germline values: CDR1 SGHRS, CDR2 YFSETQ. CDR3 size: 15 residues. The CDR3 region has the DNA TGCGCCAGCAGCCCCCAGCAGGGATCGACCTACGAGCAGTACTTC. Its translation: CASSPQQGSTYEQYF.

To note about this clone: The junction does not match germline at one end; this may be a read error. The rearrangement joins TRBV11-2 to TRBJ2-7; 13 bases are shared with TRBD2. CDR1 is SGHAT and CDR2 is FQNNGV in the germline V gene. This CDR3 is 16 amino acids long. The CDR3 sequence is CASSPTSGRALPYPDF. Here the CDR3 DNA reads TGTGCCAGCAGCCCCACTAGCGGGAGGGCCCTACCGTACCCGGACTTC.

For the CDR3, the DNA is TGTGCCAGCAGCATATCGGGAACCGCCTCCCCCTACAATGAGCAGTTCTTC. This gives the protein CASSISGTASPYNEQFF. The V and J genes are TRBV9 and TRBJ2-1, with D tentatively TRBD2 (5 bases). The germline V and J ends were trimmed by 4 bases and 2 bases, with 19 bases remaining between them. The germline gives CDR1 SGDLS, CDR2 YYNGEE. CDR3 length equals 17 residues.

This chain joins TRBV9 and TRBJ2-5, with D possibly TRBD2 on 6 matching bases. Germline V gives CDR1 SGDLS, CDR2 YYNGEE. V shed 1 base and J shed 2 bases, with 15 bases lying between them. The length of the CDR3 is 16 residues. The CDR3 loop is CASSVMGTYKQETQYF. CDR3 in DNA: TGTGCCAGCAGCGTAATGGGGACTTATAAACAAGAGACCCAGTACTTC. Combining the CDR3 with reference TRBV9 and TRBJ2-5 gives the whole variable domain DSGVTQTPKHLITATGQRVTLRCSPRSGDLSVYWYQQSLDQGLQFLIQYYNGEERAKGNILERFSAQQFPDLHSELNLSSLELGDSALYFCASSVMGTYKQETQYFGPGTRLLVL.

The chain employs TRBV4-3 and TRBJ2-3; TRBD2 agrees at 9 bases. The V segment lost 7 bases and the J segment 3 bases; nucleotides outside the gene matches: 14. CDR1 is LGHNA and CDR2 is YSLEER in the germline V gene. This CDR3 spans 17 amino acids. CDR3 DNA: TGCGCCAGCACCGTGAATCTAGCGGGATGGGAGACAGATACGCAGTATTTT. As protein: CASTVNLAGWETDTQYF.